Listed below are T cell receptor beta chains from one sample, sequenced in a study of brain T cells in children with intractable seizures. Only in-frame clones appear in the TCRdb table, and some are missing; sequencing was by immunoSEQ multiplex PCR. The sample lists approximately 110,000 clones; roughly 94% were seen once. This specimen was peripheral blood, taken at surgery. The receptors here all came from a boy in the first two years of life with hemimegalencephaly and intractable seizures. Both conserved end residues are part of each CDR3. D genes are given only for firm matches. Clone size is shown for a subset of rows, as once, few, many or a class of expanded clone.

clone_size d_call j_call cdr3_length v_call cdr3_aa cdr3_nt
. TRBD2 TRBJ2-1 17 TRBV30 CAWIVNRGLAVYNEQFF TGTGCCTGGATCGTAAATCGGGGACTAGCGGTTTACAATGAGCAGTTCTTC
. TRBD1 TRBJ1-6 15 TRBV30 CAWTLRDREHSPLHF TGTGCCTGGACTCTCCGGGACAGAGAACATTCACCCCTCCACTTT
. TRBD1 TRBJ1-1 14 TRBV2 CAVRTGWGDTEAFF TGTGCCGTAAGGACAGGGTGGGGTGACACTGAAGCTTTCTTT
. TRBD2 TRBJ2-7 17 TRBV10-1 CASSDFGLAGGRYEQYF TGCGCCAGCAGTGATTTTGGACTAGCGGGAGGCCGGTACGAGCAGTACTTC
. . TRBJ2-7 13 TRBV7-8 CASSLGQGHEQYF TGTGCCAGCAGCTTAGGGCAGGGACACGAGCAGTACTTC
. . TRBJ1-4 13 TRBV18 CASSPGLDEKLFF TGTGCCAGCTCACCAGGGTTGGATGAAAAACTGTTTTTT
once . TRBJ2-1 13 TRBV12-5 CASGLAWNNEQFF TGTGCTAGTGGTTTAGCCTGGAACAATGAGCAGTTCTTC
. . TRBJ1-1 15 TRBV9 CASSPNIFMNTEAFF TGTGCCAGCAGCCCTAACATTTTCATGAACACTGAAGCTTTCTTT
. TRBD2 TRBJ2-1 16 TRBV14 CASSPLLAGGEYEQFF TGTGCCAGCAGCCCACTCCTAGCGGGAGGGGAATATGAGCAGTTCTTC
. . TRBJ2-7 12 TRBV12-3/TRBV12-4 CASSSLFYEQYF TGTGCCAGCAGTTCACTGTTCTACGAGCAGTACTTC
. . TRBJ2-3 15 TRBV5-1 CASSLIRGRGNTQYF TGCGCCAGCAGCTTGATTCGGGGCCGAGGGAATACGCAGTATTTT
. TRBD1 TRBJ1-5 17 TRBV4-2 CASSQDRTGPSSEPQHF TGTGCCAGCAGCCAAGATCGGACAGGGCCTAGTAGTGAGCCCCAGCATTTT
. . TRBJ1-3 17 TRBV19 CASSISRQAGFRDTIYF TGTGCCAGTAGTATCTCCAGACAGGCGGGCTTTCGGGACACCATATATTTT
. . TRBJ2-1 22 TRBV21-1 CASRPNGGTGGLAFISYNEQFF TGTGCCAGCAGGCCGAATGGAGGAACGGGAGGATTGGCTTTTATCTCCTACAATGAGCAGTTCTTC
. TRBD1 TRBJ1-4 15 TRBV18 CASSPRGGTNEKLFF TGTGCCAGCTCACCGAGAGGGGGCACTAATGAAAAACTGTTTTTT
. . TRBJ2-1 13 TRBV10-3 CAISVGTRDEQFF TGTGCCATCAGTGTCGGGACCAGGGATGAGCAGTTCTTC
. . TRBJ2-5 13 TRBV9 CASGAGPQETQYF TGTGCCAGCGGCGCAGGACCCCAAGAGACCCAGTACTTC
. . TRBJ2-7 15 TRBV28 CASRPTGLGSYEQYF TGTGCCAGCAGGCCCACAGGGTTGGGCTCCTACGAGCAGTACTTC
once TRBD2 TRBJ2-1 20 TRBV20-1 CSASPIMGTSGGSSYNEQFF TGCAGTGCTAGTCCTATCATGGGGACTAGCGGGGGAAGCTCCTACAATGAGCAGTTCTTC
few . TRBJ1-1 15 TRBV21-1 CASPGQGRENTEAFF TGTGCCAGTCCGGGACAGGGGAGAGAGAACACTGAAGCTTTCTTT
. TRBD1 TRBJ1-2 15 TRBV6-6 CASSLTGQVEYGYTF TGTGCCAGCAGTCTAACCGGACAGGTCGAGTATGGCTACACCTTC
. . TRBJ2-5 12 TRBV20-1 CSASRAGETQYF TGCAGTGCTAGTCGGGCAGGAGAGACCCAGTACTTC
. . TRBJ2-7 12 TRBV20-1 CSASSGGYEQYF TGCAGTGCTAGTTCCGGGGGCTACGAGCAGTACTTC
. . TRBJ2-3 15 TRBV5-6 CASSPSRLGTDTQYF TGTGCCAGCAGCCCATCACGACTCGGCACAGATACGCAGTATTTT
. . TRBJ1-5 13 TRBV6-2/TRBV6-3 CASSYRGNQPQHF TGTGCCAGCAGTTACAGGGGCAATCAGCCCCAGCATTTT
. . TRBJ2-5 11 TRBV12-3/TRBV12-4 CASSLRGTQYF TGTGCCAGCAGTCTCCGGGGGACCCAGTACTTC
. . TRBJ2-3 13 TRBV27 CASSWTNTDTQYF TGTGCCAGCAGTTGGACTAACACAGATACGCAGTATTTT
. TRBD2 TRBJ2-7 18 TRBV9 CASSARGLAGGPPYEQYF TGTGCCAGCAGCGCCAGGGGACTAGCGGGAGGGCCCCCCTACGAGCAGTACTTC
. TRBD1 TRBJ1-1 13 TRBV19 CASSILGGAEAFF TGTGCCAGTAGTATTCTAGGGGGCGCGGAGGCTTTCTTT
. TRBD1 TRBJ1-1 13 TRBV28 CASRLTGALEAFF TGTGCCAGCAGACTTACAGGGGCCCTTGAAGCTTTCTTT
. TRBD2 TRBJ2-1 14 TRBV5-1 CASSLRREGYEQFF TGCGCCAGCAGCCTGCGGCGGGAGGGGTATGAGCAGTTCTTC
. . TRBJ2-1 13 TRBV19 CASSGVAANEQFF TGTGCCAGTAGTGGGGTAGCGGCGAATGAGCAGTTCTTC
. . TRBJ2-7 10 TRBV20-1 CSARGYEQYF TGCAGTGCTAGAGGGTACGAGCAGTACTTC
. . TRBJ2-2 14 TRBV5-1 CASSLATNTGELFF TGCGCCAGCAGCTTGGCGACAAACACCGGGGAGCTGTTTTTT
. TRBD1 TRBJ1-6 16 TRBV5-4 CASRPPGQNDNSPLHF TGTGCCAGCAGGCCTCCGGGACAGAACGATAATTCACCCCTCCACTTT
. TRBD1 TRBJ2-3 11 TRBV20-1 CSGRTGDTQYF TGCAGTGGTAGGACAGGGGATACGCAGTATTTT
. . TRBJ2-7 11 TRBV20-1 CSALNQGEQYF TGCAGTGCCCTGAACCAGGGCGAGCAGTACTTC
. TRBD1 TRBJ1-4 15 TRBV6-5 CASSYPDRVVGKLFF TGTGCCAGCAGTTACCCGGACAGGGTGGTAGGAAAACTGTTTTTT
. . TRBJ1-1 14 TRBV5-1 CASSLEVMNTEAFF TGCGCCAGCAGCTTGGAGGTTATGAACACTGAAGCTTTCTTT